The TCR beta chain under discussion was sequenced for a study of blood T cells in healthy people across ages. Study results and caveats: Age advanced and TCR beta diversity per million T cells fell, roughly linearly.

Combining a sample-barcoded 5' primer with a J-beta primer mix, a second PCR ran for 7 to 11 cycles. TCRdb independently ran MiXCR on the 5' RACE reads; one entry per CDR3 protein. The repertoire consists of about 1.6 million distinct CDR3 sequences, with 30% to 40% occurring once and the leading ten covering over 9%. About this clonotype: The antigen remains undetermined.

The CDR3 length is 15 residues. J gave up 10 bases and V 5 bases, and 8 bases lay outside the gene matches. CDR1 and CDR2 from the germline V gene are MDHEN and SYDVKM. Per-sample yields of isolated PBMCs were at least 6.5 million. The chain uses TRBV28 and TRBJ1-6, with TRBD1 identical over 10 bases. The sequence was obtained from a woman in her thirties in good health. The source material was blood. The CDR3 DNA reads TGTGCCAGCAGTCCTTTCGGACAGGGGGACTCACCCCTCCACTTT. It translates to CASSPFGQGDSPLHF.